Each of the 27 T cell receptor beta chains below was sequenced from the same sample in a study of glioma-infiltrating T cells after dendritic cell vaccination. Sequencing used immunoSEQ multiplex PCR; TCRdb keeps in-frame clones, though not all of them. The repertoire holds 100,000 to 120,000 clones, with 90% as singletons. The time point was: after dendritic cell vaccination, including at tumor progression/relapse. This specimen consisted of blood, obtained after dendritic cell vaccination. These receptors all come from a human donor with glioblastoma.

The chain recombines TRBV15 with TRBJ1-5; D is perhaps TRBD1 (5 bases). There are 15 residues in the CDR3. Trimming shortened V by 1 base and J by 0 bases, and 7 bases separated the two germline ends. Per the germline V gene, CDR1 is LNHNV and CDR2 is YYDKDF (reference sequence). The CDR3 DNA follows: TGTGCCACCAGCAGAGGGGGGGATAGCAATCAGCCCCAGCATTTT. Its translation is CATSRGGDSNQPQHF.

The chain couples TRBV18 to TRBJ1-5; D is perhaps TRBD1 (6 bases). Trimming removed 0 bases from V and 4 bases from J, with 13 bases in between. Germline values: CDR1 KGHSH, CDR2 LQKENI. The CDR3 has 16 residues. DNA for the CDR3: TGTGCCAGCTCACCACCCAACAGGGACGGGAATCAGCCCCAGCATTTT. Its translation: CASSPPNRDGNQPQHF.

The V call is TRBV18, the J call TRBJ2-1, with D tentatively TRBD1 (5 bases). Germline assignment: CDR1 KGHSH and CDR2 LQKENI. V lost 2 bases and J 0 bases, leaving 17 bases between the germline ends. The CDR3 has 18 amino acids. CDR3 sequence (DNA): TGTGCCAGCTCACCATCGACAGTAAGCTCGAACTCCTACAATGAGCAGTTCTTC. Translating it yields CASSPSTVSSNSYNEQFF.

The sample holds one count of this clone. The J gene is TRBJ1-1, the V gene TRBV7-3; tentative D call: TRBD1 (5 bases). This CDR3 has 15 amino acids. Germline CDR1 is SGHTA and CDR2 is FQGTGA. V was clipped by 2 bases and J by 0 bases, with 10 bases between them. The CDR3 DNA reads as TGTGCCAGCAGCTTAGGGGGGACCATGAACACTGAAGCTTTCTTT. Translated, it gives CASSLGGTMNTEAFF.

For the CDR3, the DNA is TGTGCCAGCAGTGGGACTAGCGGGGGGGCAGATACGCAGTATTTT. Protein: CASSGTSGGADTQYF. The rearrangement links TRBV2 to TRBJ2-3; 15 positions agree with TRBD2. V lost 4 bases to trimming and J lost 4 bases; unmatched junction nucleotides: 0. The CDR3 length is 15 residues. CDR1 and CDR2 (germline): SNHLY, FYNNEI.

This clone was recorded once. The chain has TRBV7-9 and TRBJ1-5; no definite D call. The CDR3 runs to 15 residues. CDR1 is SEHNR, CDR2 FQNEAQ, per germline (reference sequence). V was pared by 5 bases and J by 0 bases, with 11 bases between. The CDR3 region has the DNA TGTGCCAGCAGCGACGGAGGGTTTAGCAATCAGCCCCAGCATTTT. It is translated as CASSDGGFSNQPQHF.

The chain uses TRBV11-3 and TRBJ2-7; 7 positions agree with TRBD2. Germline loops: CDR1 SGHNT, CDR2 YENEEA. The CDR3 has 16 amino acids. After removal of 5 bases from V and 6 bases from J, the junction contained 16 bases not matched to a gene. CDR3 coding DNA: TGTGCCAGCAGCCCTCCTTCCGGGACTATCGCCGCCGAGCAGTACTTC. Its protein product is CASSPPSGTIAAEQYF.

The V and J genes are TRBV5-6 and TRBJ2-6; D gene unclear. This CDR3 contains 15 residues. The germline V and J ends were trimmed by 5 bases and 0 bases, with 9 bases remaining between them. Germline CDR1 and CDR2: SGHDT and YYEEEE. The CDR3 sequence is CASRYKSSGANVLTF. In DNA, the CDR3 is TGTGCCAGCAGATATAAGAGCTCTGGGGCCAACGTCCTGACTTTC.

The CDR3 nucleotides are TGTGCCAGTAGTATACTAATGGACTATGGCTACACCTTC. Amino acid sequence: CASSILMDYGYTF. This sequence joins TRBV19 and TRBJ1-2; the D is unclear. The germline V gene encodes CDR1 LNHDA and CDR2 SQIVND (reference sequence). CDR3 length: 13 amino acids. Trimming removed 2 bases at V and 3 bases at J, with 7 bases between.

This chain joins TRBV30 and TRBJ2-3; the match to TRBD2 covers 15 bases. Germline CDR1 reads GTSNPN; CDR2 reads SVGIG (reference sequence). This CDR3 spans 18 amino acids. V was clipped by 0 bases and J by 6 bases; unmatched bases: 10. The CDR3 DNA follows: TGTGCCTGGAGTGTAACCCGGACTAGCGGGGGGGCCCCCGATACGCAGTATTTT. Amino acids: CAWSVTRTSGGAPDTQYF.

The chain recombines TRBV10-3 with TRBJ1-1, with 8 bases aligning to TRBD1. Germline CDR1 ENHRY, CDR2 SYGVKD. J was trimmed by 1 base and V by 5 bases; bases with no gene match: 3. The CDR3 length is 14 residues. CDR3 nucleotide sequence: TGTGCCATCAGTCGTGACAGGGGGAACACTGAAGCTTTCTTT. As protein: CAISRDRGNTEAFF.

The V gene is TRBV20-1, the J gene TRBJ2-5; unclear D gene. V gave up 5 bases and J gave up 0 bases, with 4 bases separating them. CDR1 is DFQATT and CDR2 is SNEGSKA in the germline V gene (reference sequence). This CDR3 is built from 11 residues. For the CDR3, the DNA is TGCAGTGCTCTAGACCAAGAGACCCAGTACTTC. Its protein product is CSALDQETQYF.

V usage is TRBV27 and J usage is TRBJ2-2; 12 nucleotides align to TRBD2. CDR3 size: 15 residues. Trimming took 6 bases from V and 5 from J; bases not matched to a gene: 4. Per germline, CDR1 MNHEY and CDR2 SMNVEV (reference sequence). CDR3 sequence reads: CASRRGLAGTGELFF. Written as DNA, the CDR3 is TGTGCCAGCAGACGAGGACTAGCGGGAACCGGGGAGCTGTTTTTT.

The V and J genes are TRBV6-5 and TRBJ1-1; D gene unclear. Trimming left V 4 bases short and J 3 bases short, with 3 bases between. The CDR3 length is 11 residues. The germline gives CDR1 MNHEY, CDR2 SVGAGI. The CDR3 DNA follows: TGTGCCAGCAGTTCCGACACTGAAGCTTTCTTT. It translates to CASSSDTEAFF.

The rearrangement links TRBV5-1 to TRBJ1-4, with 9 bases identical to TRBD1. Germline CDR1 reads SGHRS; CDR2 reads YFSETQ. CDR3 length equals 14 residues. The V segment lost 3 bases and the J segment 6 bases; nucleotides outside the gene matches: 3. The CDR3 sequence is CASSWTGEHEKLFF. CDR3 DNA sequence: TGCGCCAGCAGCTGGACAGGGGAACATGAAAAACTGTTTTTT.

This chain uses TRBV6-5 with TRBJ2-7, with 8 bases matching TRBD1. The CDR3 runs to 11 residues. With V trimmed by 6 bases and J by 6 bases, 1 base remained unmatched. Germline V gene sequence: CDR1 MNHEY, CDR2 SVGAGI. CDR3 DNA: TGTGCCAGCAGAACAGGGGGCGAGCAGTACTTC. Protein sequence: CASRTGGEQYF.

The sample holds a few counts of this clone. This chain connects TRBV11-3 to TRBJ1-2; D is ambiguous. There are 14 residues in the CDR3. Germline CDR1 and CDR2: SGHNT and YENEEA. Trimming took off 1 base at V and 0 bases at J, with 6 bases between the two ends. CDR3 coding DNA: TGTGCCAGCAGCTTAGGCACTACTAACTATGGCTACACCTTC. Protein product: CASSLGTTNYGYTF.

The table lists this clone with a count of one. The V gene is TRBV6-6, the J gene TRBJ2-1, with D unclear. V gave up 4 bases and J gave up 4 bases, with 17 bases separating them. CDR1 and CDR2 (germline): MNHNY, SVGAGI (reference sequence). The CDR3 spans 16 residues. CDR3 in DNA: TGTGCCAGCAGTTTGTCCTCGTGGCAGTTTTACAATGAGCAGTTCTTC. It is translated as CASSLSSWQFYNEQFF.

The chain links TRBV6-8 to TRBJ2-1, with a possible D match to TRBD1 (6 bases). Per the germline V gene, CDR1 is MNHGY and CDR2 is SAAAGT. The CDR3 is 13 residues long. The ends were cut back, 11 bases at V and 6 bases at J, with 17 bases in the middle. The CDR3 here is CASPGDIGNEQFF. DNA for the CDR3: TGTGCCTCCCCAGGGGATATCGGCAATGAGCAGTTCTTC.

The chain links TRBV5-4 to TRBJ2-5, with 9 bases matching TRBD1. The J segment lost 5 bases and the V segment lost 4 bases, leaving 6 bases of the junction unmatched. The germline CDR1 and CDR2 sequences are SGHNT and YYREEE (reference sequence). The CDR3 is made up of 14 amino acids. The CDR3 nucleotides are TGTGCCAGCAGCCCGACAGGGGGAGAGGAGACCCAGTACTTC. Its translation: CASSPTGGEETQYF.

V gene TRBV2 combines with J gene TRBJ2-3, with 10 bases that match TRBD2. The CDR3 sequence is 17 residues long. Germline V gene sequence: CDR1 SNHLY, CDR2 FYNNEI. The V and J ends lost 1 base and 4 bases, in that order; junction bases with no gene match: 8. The CDR3: CASSEVGTSAGADTQYF. In DNA form, the CDR3 reads TGTGCCAGCAGTGAAGTGGGGACTAGCGCCGGGGCAGATACGCAGTATTTT. Based on the CDR3 plus reference TRBV2 and TRBJ2-3, the full variable domain is EPEVTQTPSHQVTQMGQEVILRCVPISNHLYFYWYRQILGQKVEFLVSFYNNEISEKSEIFDDQFSVERPDGSNFTLKIRSTKLEDSAMYFCASSEVGTSAGADTQYFGPGTRLTVL.

This sequence joins TRBV2 and TRBJ2-1, with 9 nucleotides matching TRBD2. Germline V lookup: CDR1 SNHLY, CDR2 FYNNEI. V gave up 4 bases and J gave up 13 bases; unmatched junction bases: 8. The CDR3 sequence is 13 residues long. The CDR3 nucleotides are TGTGCCAGCAGTGTCGTCGGCGGGAGGGAACAGTTCTTC. It codes for CASSVVGGREQFF. The entire variable domain, with the rest obtained from reference TRBV2 and TRBJ2-1, is as follows: EPEVTQTPSHQVTQMGQEVILRCVPISNHLYFYWYRQILGQKVEFLVSFYNNEISEKSEIFDDQFSVERPDGSNFTLKIRSTKLEDSAMYFCASSVVGGREQFFGPGTRLTVL.

J is TRBJ2-5 and V is TRBV25-1; D is unclear. Deletions cut 5 bases from V and 1 base from J, with 2 bases between. Germline V gives CDR1 MGHDK, CDR2 SYGVNS. This CDR3 is 11 amino acids long. CDR3: CASSLQETQYF. DNA of the CDR3: TGTGCCAGCAGTCTCCAAGAGACCCAGTACTTC.

This chain connects TRBV11-2 to TRBJ1-1; D might be TRBD1 (5 bases). CDR3 length equals 13 residues. V was shortened by 3 bases and J by 6 bases, with 11 bases between the two germline ends. The V gene's germline CDR1 is SGHAT and CDR2 FQNNGV. The CDR3 nucleotides are TGTGCCAGCAGCTTTAGGGGCCCCGCTGAAGCTTTCTTT. Translating gives CASSFRGPAEAFF.

The gene calls are TRBV19 and TRBJ2-3; 11 nucleotides line up with TRBD1. Germline V gene lookup returns CDR1 LNHDA and CDR2 SQIVND (reference sequence). The length of the CDR3 is 17 residues. J was trimmed by 4 bases and V by 6 bases; bases with no gene match: 12. The CDR3 loop reads CASSSDRTGGSPDTQYF. DNA of the CDR3: TGTGCCAGTAGCAGCGACAGGACAGGGGGCTCCCCAGATACGCAGTATTTT.

CDR3: CASSLPRATNTGELFF. The DNA for the CDR3 is TGTGCCAGCAGCTTACCCAGGGCCACGAACACCGGGGAGCTGTTTTTT. The V and J genes are TRBV7-9 and TRBJ2-2; D might be TRBD1 (5 bases). Trimming took 2 bases from V and 0 from J, leaving 10 bases between them. This CDR3 spans 16 amino acids. CDR1 is SEHNR, CDR2 FQNEAQ, per germline (reference sequence).

The CDR3: CASSEESEDEQFF. CDR3 sequence (DNA): TGTGCCAGCAGTGAAGAGTCGGAGGATGAGCAGTTCTTC. The V and J genes are TRBV2 and TRBJ2-1; weak D call: TRBD2 (5 bases). CDR3 length equals 13 residues. Trimming removed 1 base at V and 8 bases at J, with 9 bases between. CDR1 and CDR2 (germline): SNHLY, FYNNEI.